The 10 T cell receptor beta chains below come from one sample, sequenced in a study of shared clonotypes between healthy human individuals. Clones were read by immunoSEQ multiplex PCR, and TCRdb kept only the in-frame ones, dropping some. The top ten clones hold 0.36% of a sample with 1.6 million or so clones, approximately 98.5% of them seen once. The source material was naive CD4+ T cells sorted from blood. This sample's subset: CD45RA+ positively selected. The receptors originated from a man aged 30 to 39 in good health.

This chain joins TRBV6-5 and TRBJ2-1; no clear D. CDR3 length: 11 amino acids. Between the trimmed V and J ends, which lost 8 bases and 6 bases, there was a span of 8 bases. Germline-derived CDR1 and CDR2 are MNHEY and SVGAGI. The chain's CDR3 is CASLGVNEQFF. As DNA, the CDR3 is TGTGCCAGCCTAGGAGTCAATGAGCAGTTCTTC.

Regarding this clone: The junction departs from the called germline gene at one end, perhaps through a read error. The V call is TRBV7-7, the J call TRBJ2-3; TRBD2 agrees at 8 bases. Germline V gene sequence: CDR1 SSHAT, CDR2 FNYEAQ (reference sequence). This CDR3 is 13 amino acids long. This CDR3 is CASSRGGEDTQYF. CDR3 bases: TGTGCTAGCAGCCGGGGGGGAGAAGATACGCAGTATTTT.

The chain is built from TRBV28 and TRBJ2-3; TRBD1 matches 9 bases. Germline V CDR1 and CDR2: MDHEN, SYDVKM. There are 14 residues in the CDR3. Trimming at V came to 6 bases and at J to 4 bases, leaving 5 bases not matched to a gene. The DNA for the CDR3 is TGTGCCAGCAGGCCCTGGGACAGGGCAGATACGCAGTATTTT. Residues: CASRPWDRADTQYF.

Comment on this clone: Additional DNA sequences in this sample encode the identical CDR3. The chain has TRBV5-1 and TRBJ2-3, with D perhaps matching TRBD1 or TRBD2 (6 bases each). V shed 4 bases and J shed 3 bases, with 12 bases lying between them. The germline CDR1 and CDR2 sequences are SGHRS and YFSETQ. The CDR3 extends over 14 amino acids. Here the CDR3 DNA reads TGCGCCAGCAGCCCCAGGAGGGGGACAGATACGCAGTATTTT. Translated: CASSPRRGTDTQYF.

The gene calls are TRBV7-9 and TRBJ1-4, with 7 bases aligning to TRBD1. Germline V CDR1 and CDR2: SEHNR, FQNEAQ (reference sequence). The CDR3 has 14 amino acids. After removal of 5 bases from V and 1 base from J, the junction contained 1 base not matched to a gene. The CDR3 DNA is TGTGCCAGCAGCCGACAGGGAACTAATGAAAAACTGTTTTTT. Translating it yields CASSRQGTNEKLFF.

The rearrangement joins TRBV29-1 to TRBJ2-7, with 8 positions matching TRBD1. This CDR3 contains 13 residues. Trimming at V came to 6 bases and at J to 2 bases, leaving 6 bases not matched to a gene. Germline CDR1 reads SQVTM; CDR2 reads ANQGSEA. The CDR3: CSVRRTGTYEQYF. Written as DNA, the CDR3 is TGCAGCGTAAGGCGGACAGGGACCTACGAGCAGTACTTC.

Note on this clone: This sample also contains other DNA sequences that code for the same CDR3. The chain carries TRBV5-4 and TRBJ2-5; TRBD1 might be the D (5 bases). Germline V gives CDR1 SGHNT, CDR2 YYREEE (reference sequence). V lost 4 bases and J lost 2, with 9 bases in between. CDR3 size: 13 residues. The CDR3 DNA sequence: TGTGCCAGCAGCCTAGACAGTCAAGAGACCCAGTACTTC. The encoded protein is CASSLDSQETQYF.

This chain uses TRBV19 with TRBJ1-1; D is possibly TRBD1 (5 bases). CDR3 length: 18 amino acids. V lost 6 bases, J lost 1 base, and 24 bases lay in between. Germline V gives CDR1 LNHDA, CDR2 SQIVND (reference sequence). CDR3: CASSRDGRAAGWNTEAFF. The CDR3 DNA reads TGTGCCAGTAGCCGGGACGGTCGGGCTGCCGGATGGAACACTGAAGCTTTCTTT.

The chain links TRBV2 to TRBJ2-7; tentative D call: TRBD1 (5 bases). The CDR3 consists of 15 residues. Germline V lookup: CDR1 SNHLY, CDR2 FYNNEI. Deletions cut 4 bases from V and 6 bases from J, with 19 bases between. As DNA, the CDR3 is TGTGCCAGCAGTGGGGCGATGCAGGGCCGGAGCGAGCAGTACTTC. Translating it yields CASSGAMQGRSEQYF.

This chain joins TRBV7-7 and TRBJ2-2, with a weak D call TRBD2 (6 bases). CDR1 and CDR2 (germline): SSHAT, FNYEAQ (reference sequence). This CDR3 comprises 14 residues. Trimming stripped 5 bases from V and 5 bases from J, with 12 bases between. The CDR3 sequence: CASSPKAGTGELFF. The DNA of the CDR3 is TGTGCCAGCAGCCCGAAGGCGGGGACCGGGGAGCTGTTTTTT.